Listed here are 19 T cell receptor beta chains from one sample, sequenced in a study of T-cell reconstitution after alpha-beta-depleted transplantation in children. Unique molecular identifiers were built into the TCRbeta library. Each CDR3 protein gets one entry after TCRdb re-called the PCR reads with MiXCR. The table includes roughly 790,000 distinct CDR3 sequences, about 16% detected once. This material consisted of PBMCs, mostly from graft donor cells, taken 360 days after TCRalphabeta/CD19-depleted stem cell transplant. Receptors were obtained from a male patient aged 5 to 17 who had a stem cell transplant for acute lymphoblastic leukemia, so the T cells may come from the graft donor.

In this sample, this clonotype turned up many times. The CDR3 coding sequence is TGTGCCAGCAGCTCCACCCAAGAGACCCAGTACTTC. This codes for CASSSTQETQYF. The rearrangement joins TRBV7-6 to TRBJ2-5; D is undetermined. This CDR3 is built from 12 residues. Deletions cut 4 bases from V and 1 base from J, with 4 bases between. The germline gives CDR1 SGHVS, CDR2 FNYEAQ.

Only one count was recorded for this clonotype. The J gene is TRBJ2-3, the V gene TRBV3-1; possible D gene TRBD2, 5 bases. The CDR3 is 17 residues long. Germline V gene data show CDR1 as LGHDT and CDR2 as YNNKEL (reference sequence). Trimming pared 1 base from V and 2 bases from J, leaving 16 bases between. The DNA of the CDR3 is TGTGCCAGCAGCCAAGTGAGTCCTTCCGGGGTCACAGATACGCAGTATTTT. Translated: CASSQVSPSGVTDTQYF.

The V and J genes are TRBV27 and TRBJ2-2; D ambiguous. The CDR3 runs 16 residues. The germline V gene encodes CDR1 MNHEY and CDR2 SMNVEV (reference sequence). The V gene lost 5 bases and the J gene lost 2 bases, with 15 bases spanning the gap. The CDR3 here is CASSPVGHLNTGELFF. The CDR3 nucleotides are TGTGCCAGCAGTCCCGTTGGCCACCTCAACACCGGGGAGCTGTTTTTT.

This clonotype has more than one count but fewer than ten. The chain joins TRBV24-1 to TRBJ1-2, with D hard to call. The CDR3 runs to 14 residues. With 4 bases removed from V and 2 bases from J, the gap between germline ends came to 10 bases. The germline CDR1 and CDR2 sequences are KGHDR and SFDVKD. CDR3 sequence: CATSDSGSNYGYTF. The CDR3 nucleotides read TGTGCCACCAGTGACTCCGGGTCCAACTATGGCTACACCTTC.

This clonotype showed up just once. The chain is built from TRBV29-1 and TRBJ2-5, with 9 bases aligning to TRBD1. The CDR3 is made up of 13 amino acids. With 7 bases clipped from V and 0 bases from J, the junction kept 3 bases outside the gene matches. Germline lookup yields CDR1 SQVTM and CDR2 ANQGSEA. The chain's CDR3 is CSAGTGYQETQYF. The CDR3 region has the DNA TGCAGCGCCGGGACAGGGTACCAAGAGACCCAGTACTTC.

This clonotype was observed a few times. The chain is built from TRBV5-1 and TRBJ2-1, with 15 bases aligning to TRBD2. Germline V gene data show CDR1 as SGHRS and CDR2 as YFSETQ. This CDR3 region has 16 residues. The junction had 4 bases not matched to a gene; V was cut back by 2 bases and J by 7 bases. The CDR3 region is CASSLLGTSGRNEQFF. The CDR3 DNA is TGCGCCAGCAGCTTACTTGGGACTAGCGGGAGGAATGAGCAGTTCTTC.

This chain links TRBV13 with TRBJ1-5, with TRBD1 as a possible D gene (5 bases). Germline V gene data show CDR1 as PRHDT and CDR2 as FYEKMQ (reference sequence). V shed 5 bases and J shed 1 base, with 15 bases lying between them. This CDR3 has 16 amino acids. CDR3 in amino acids: CASSAGLRDSNQPQHF. The CDR3 DNA follows: TGTGCCAGCAGCGCCGGGCTCAGGGACAGCAATCAGCCCCAGCATTTT.

The genes are TRBV6-1 and TRBJ2-2; 10 positions agree with TRBD1. V was pared by 7 bases and J by 7 bases, with 9 bases of the junction left unmatched. Germline loops: CDR1 MNHNS, CDR2 SASEGT. The length of the CDR3 is 15 residues. The CDR3 here is CASKTATGGFGELFF. The CDR3 DNA sequence: TGTGCCAGCAAAACCGCGACAGGGGGCTTCGGGGAGCTGTTTTTT.

This clonotype was recorded a few times. The genes are TRBV5-1 and TRBJ2-1; unclear D gene. Germline values: CDR1 SGHRS, CDR2 YFSETQ. Between the trimmed V and J ends, which lost 2 bases and 0 bases, there was a span of 9 bases. This CDR3 contains 15 residues. The CDR3 region is CASSLSLHSYNEQFF. The CDR3 coding sequence is TGCGCCAGCAGCTTAAGTCTCCACTCCTACAATGAGCAGTTCTTC.

This clonotype showed up just a few times. Here the CDR3 reads CASSLGSSGRAYEQYF. CDR3 nucleotide sequence: TGTGCCAGCAGCTTGGGGAGTAGCGGGAGGGCCTACGAGCAGTACTTC. The chain carries TRBV7-2 and TRBJ2-7, with 11 nucleotides matching TRBD2. The CDR3 loop spans 16 amino acids. Germline CDR1 reads SGHTA; CDR2 reads FQGNSA. Losses at the gene ends were 3 bases for V and 2 bases for J; bases not matched to a gene: 6.

This clonotype has a count of ten or more. The gene calls are TRBV7-8 and TRBJ1-3; possible D gene TRBD1, 6 bases. Germline V gives CDR1 SGHVS, CDR2 FQNEAQ. Trimming removed 3 bases at V and 0 bases at J, with 9 bases between. The CDR3 runs 15 residues. CDR3 loop: CASSFVTGSGNTIYF. The CDR3 bases are TGTGCCAGCAGCTTCGTGACAGGCTCTGGAAACACCATATATTTT.

The CDR3 protein is CASSVATTSYEQYF. CDR3 DNA: TGTGCCAGCAGCGTAGCTACGACCTCCTACGAGCAGTACTTC. This chain connects TRBV9 to TRBJ2-7; D not resolved. Germline CDR1 reads SGDLS; CDR2 reads YYNGEE. There are 14 residues in the CDR3. Between the trimmed V and J ends, which lost 0 bases and 0 bases, there was a span of 7 bases.

This sequence joins TRBV24-1 and TRBJ1-5, with D unresolved. This CDR3 is 12 amino acids long. The germline V gene encodes CDR1 KGHDR and CDR2 SFDVKD. Trimming took 3 bases from V and 4 from J, leaving 3 bases between them. CDR3 in amino acids: CATSDKNQPQHF. Written as DNA, the CDR3 is TGTGCCACCAGTGATAAGAATCAGCCCCAGCATTTT.

The CDR3 is CASSLASRGGVRTGELFF. The CDR3 bases are TGCGCCAGCAGCTTGGCCTCGCGAGGGGGCGTTAGGACCGGGGAGCTGTTTTTT. This chain uses TRBV5-1 with TRBJ2-2, with 7 bases matching TRBD1. With 0 bases clipped from V and 5 bases from J, the junction kept 13 bases outside the gene matches. CDR1 is SGHRS, CDR2 YFSETQ, per germline. The length of the CDR3 is 18 residues.

The chain recombines TRBV7-9 with TRBJ2-5, with unresolved D. The germline gives CDR1 SEHNR, CDR2 FQNEAQ (reference sequence). The CDR3 has 16 residues. Trimming took 1 base from V and 1 from J, leaving 13 bases between them. As DNA, the CDR3 is TGTGCCAGCAGCTTAGGGTTGAGGACGGCCCAAGAGACCCAGTACTTC. Its translation is CASSLGLRTAQETQYF.

V and J are TRBV4-1 and TRBJ2-5; D is undetermined. Trimming pared 8 bases from V and 5 bases from J, leaving 3 bases between. This CDR3 is 9 amino acids long. The germline V gene encodes CDR1 MGHRA and CDR2 YSYEKL. CDR3 in amino acids: CASWETQYF. In nucleotides, the CDR3 is TGCGCCAGCTGGGAGACCCAGTACTTC.

V is TRBV12-3 or TRBV12-4 and J is TRBJ2-1; D is undetermined. V was shortened by 2 bases and J by 10 bases, with 6 bases between the two germline ends. The CDR3 is 11 residues long. CDR3 in DNA: TGTGCCAGCAGTTTAAGGGTAGAGCAGTTCTTC. Its translation is CASSLRVEQFF.

The rearrangement uses TRBV5-6 and TRBJ2-7; D gene uncertain. Per germline, CDR1 SGHDT and CDR2 YYEEEE. This CDR3 has 16 amino acids. The V end lost 1 base, the J end lost 4 bases, and 18 bases lay between the germline ends. The CDR3 spells CASSLIPASIGYEQYF. CDR3 coding DNA: TGTGCCAGCAGCTTGATCCCAGCCTCAATCGGATACGAGCAGTACTTC.

The chain uses TRBV4-1 and TRBJ1-3; maybe TRBD1 (6 bases). The CDR3 has 15 residues. V was cut by 0 bases and J by 7 bases, with 13 bases left in between. Germline V gene data show CDR1 as MGHRA and CDR2 as YSYEKL. The CDR3 DNA reads TGCGCCAGCAGCCAAGATGGGCAGGGGAAGAACACCATATATTTT. Translating gives CASSQDGQGKNTIYF.